This T cell receptor (beta chain) is drawn from a study of CD4 T cells in relation to SARS-CoV-2 and coronaviruses. Unexposed donor CD4+ T cells date from about 2011-2018, before the COVID-19 pandemic. Assay used: immunoSEQ multiplex PCR; TCRdb lists only in-frame clones, some missing. The table includes 55,000 to 70,000 clones, 85% to 95% detected once. This CDR3 region has 13 residues. The germline gives CDR1 SEHNR, CDR2 FQNEAQ (reference sequence). Trimming shortened V by 2 bases and J by 6 bases, and 5 bases separated the two germline ends. Findings and limits, study-wide: Crossreactive clones expanded significantly less to SARS-CoV-2 than monoreactive clones. No crossreactivity against non-spike viral proteins was tested here.

This clone was detected a few times. Antigen unknown. The sequence came from a human donor in good health. The sample taken for sequencing was naive CD4+ T cells from PBMCs. Subset indicated: naive CD4+ T cells isolated by negative enrichment. The chain combines TRBV7-9 with TRBJ1-6; D unclear. In nucleotides, the CDR3 is TGTGCCAGCAGCTTATCGGGTAATTCACCCCTCCACTTT. This gives the protein CASSLSGNSPLHF. Complete variable domain (other parts from reference TRBV7-9 and TRBJ1-6): DTGVSQNPRHKITKRGQNVTFRCDPISEHNRLYWYRQTLGQGPEFLTYFQNEAQLEKSRLLSDRFSAERPKGSFSTLEIQRTEQGDSAMYLCASSLSGNSPLHFGNGTRLTVT.